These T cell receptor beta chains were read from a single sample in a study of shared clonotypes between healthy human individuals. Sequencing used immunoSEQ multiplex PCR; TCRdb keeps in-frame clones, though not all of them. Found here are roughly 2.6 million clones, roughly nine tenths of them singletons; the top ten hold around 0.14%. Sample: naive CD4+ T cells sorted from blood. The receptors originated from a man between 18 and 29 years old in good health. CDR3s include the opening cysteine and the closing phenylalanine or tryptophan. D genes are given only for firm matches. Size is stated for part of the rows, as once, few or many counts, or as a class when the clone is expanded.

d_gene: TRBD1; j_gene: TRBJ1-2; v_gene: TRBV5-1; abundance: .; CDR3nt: TGCGCCAGCAGCTCCCCGGACAGGGACTATGGCTACACCTTC; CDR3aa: CASSSPDRDYGYTF
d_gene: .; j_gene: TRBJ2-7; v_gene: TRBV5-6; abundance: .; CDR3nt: TGTGCCAGCAGCTTCGGGCCACCTTCCTACGAGCAGTACTTC; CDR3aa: CASSFGPPSYEQYF
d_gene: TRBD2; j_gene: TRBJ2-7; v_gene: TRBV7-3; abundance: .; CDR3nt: TGTGCCAGCAGCTCCACTAGCGGCTCCTACGAGCAGTACTTC; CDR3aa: CASSSTSGSYEQYF
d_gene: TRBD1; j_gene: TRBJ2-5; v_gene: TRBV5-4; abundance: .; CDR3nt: TGTGCCAGCAGCGAGGGACAGGGGGCTCGGGAGACCCAGTACTTC; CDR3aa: CASSEGQGARETQYF
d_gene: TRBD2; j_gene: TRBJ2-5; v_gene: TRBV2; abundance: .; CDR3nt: TGTGCCAGCAGTGAAGAGTTAGCGGGGCTCGAGAAGACCCAGTACTTC; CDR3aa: CASSEELAGLEKTQYF
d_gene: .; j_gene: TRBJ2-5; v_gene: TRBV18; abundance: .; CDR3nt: TGTGCCAGCTCCCGTGGGGTTCAAGAGACCCAGTACTTC; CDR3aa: CASSRGVQETQYF
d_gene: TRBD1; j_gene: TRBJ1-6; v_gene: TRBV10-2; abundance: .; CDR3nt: TGCGCCAGCAGTGGGGGACAGGGGAAAAATTCACCCCTCCACTTT; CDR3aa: CASSGGQGKNSPLHF
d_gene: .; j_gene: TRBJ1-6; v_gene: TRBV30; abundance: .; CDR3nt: TGTGCCTGGAACATGGACAATAATTCACCCCTCCACTTT; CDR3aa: CAWNMDNNSPLHF
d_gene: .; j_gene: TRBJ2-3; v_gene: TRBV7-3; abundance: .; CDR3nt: TGTGCCAGCAGCACCTCGGGGATTAGCACAGATACGCAGTATTTT; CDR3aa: CASSTSGISTDTQYF
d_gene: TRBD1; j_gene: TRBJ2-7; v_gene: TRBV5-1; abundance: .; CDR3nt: TGCGCCAGCACGGGACAGGGGGCGCAATACGAGCAGTACTTC; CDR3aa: CASTGQGAQYEQYF
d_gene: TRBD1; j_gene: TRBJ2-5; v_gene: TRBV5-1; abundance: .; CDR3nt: TGCGCCAGCAGTCCAGGGGGTAACTACCAAGAGACCCAGTACTTC; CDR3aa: CASSPGGNYQETQYF
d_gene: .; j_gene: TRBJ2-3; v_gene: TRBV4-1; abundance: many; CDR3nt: TGCGCCAGCAGCCATGCATATGATACGCAGTATTTT; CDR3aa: CASSHAYDTQYF
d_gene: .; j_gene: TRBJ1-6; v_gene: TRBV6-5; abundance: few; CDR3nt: TGTGCCAGCAGGGACCGGGATTCACCCCTCCACTTT; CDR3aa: CASRDRDSPLHF
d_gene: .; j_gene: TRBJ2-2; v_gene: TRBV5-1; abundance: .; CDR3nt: TGCGCCAGCAGTAGTCCCGGGGAGCTGTTTTTT; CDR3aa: CASSSPGELFF
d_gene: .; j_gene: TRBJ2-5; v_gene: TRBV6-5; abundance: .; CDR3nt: TGTGCCAGCCGTTCCGGTGGTTCAGAGACCCAGTACTTC; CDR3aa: CASRSGGSETQYF
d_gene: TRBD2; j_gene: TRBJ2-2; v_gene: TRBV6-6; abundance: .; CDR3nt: TGTGCCAGCTGTTTCCTAGCGGGAGGCACCGGGGAGCTGTTTTTT; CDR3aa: CASCFLAGGTGELFF
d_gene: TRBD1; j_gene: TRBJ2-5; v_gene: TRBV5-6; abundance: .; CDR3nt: TGTGCCAGCAGCTTGAGGGACAGGGGACTAGAGACCCAGTACTTC; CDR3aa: CASSLRDRGLETQYF
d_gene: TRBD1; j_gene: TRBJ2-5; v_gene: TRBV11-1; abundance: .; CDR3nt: TGTGCCAGCAGCCGCGACAGGGGGATATTGGAGACCCAGTACTTC; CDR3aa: CASSRDRGILETQYF
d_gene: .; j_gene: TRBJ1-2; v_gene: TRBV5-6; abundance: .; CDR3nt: TGTGCCAGCAGCTTGGACAGGGTTGACTATGGCTACACCTTC; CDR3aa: CASSLDRVDYGYTF
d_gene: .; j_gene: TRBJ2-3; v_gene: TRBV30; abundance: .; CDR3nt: TGTGCCTGGAGTTACAGGGCTAGCACAGATACGCAGTATTTT; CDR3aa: CAWSYRASTDTQYF
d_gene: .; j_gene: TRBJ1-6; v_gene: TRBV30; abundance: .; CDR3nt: TGTGCCTGGGGAGTAGGGGTACGAGGTTCACCCCTCCACTTT; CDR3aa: CAWGVGVRGSPLHF
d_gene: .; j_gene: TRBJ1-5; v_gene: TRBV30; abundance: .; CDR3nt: TGTGCCTGGAGTGGAGGGACCTCCAATCAGCCCCAGCATTTT; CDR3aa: CAWSGGTSNQPQHF
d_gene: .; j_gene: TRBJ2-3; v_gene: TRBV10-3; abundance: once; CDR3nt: TGTGCCATCAGTCGGACAGCTAGCACAGATACGCAGTATTTT; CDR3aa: CAISRTASTDTQYF
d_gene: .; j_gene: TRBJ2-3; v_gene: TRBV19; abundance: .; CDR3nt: TGTGCCAGTAGTCTGTGGGCCGATACGCAGTATTTT; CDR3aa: CASSLWADTQYF
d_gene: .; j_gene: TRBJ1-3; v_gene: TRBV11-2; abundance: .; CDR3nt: TGTGCCAGCAGCTTAGATACAGCGTCGGGCACCATATATTTT; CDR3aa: CASSLDTASGTIYF
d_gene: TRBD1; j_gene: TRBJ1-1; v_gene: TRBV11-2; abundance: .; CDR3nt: TGTGCCAGCAGCTTGGATGACAGGGAAATAGGGTCCACTGAAGCTTTCTTT; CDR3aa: CASSLDDREIGSTEAFF
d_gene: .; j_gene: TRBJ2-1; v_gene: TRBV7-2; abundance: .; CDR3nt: TGTGCCAGCAGCTTAGACGGCGGGAATCAGCGTGAGCAGTTCTTC; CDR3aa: CASSLDGGNQREQFF
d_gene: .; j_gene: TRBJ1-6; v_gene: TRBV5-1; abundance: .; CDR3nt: TGCGCCAGCAGCTTGGCCGTCCCATGGGCGCATTCACCCCTCCACTTT; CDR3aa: CASSLAVPWAHSPLHF